This T cell receptor (beta chain) was captured by sequencing in a study of blood T cell repertoires in COVID-19. Details on this clone: In the same sample, other DNA sequences code for this CDR3.

Measured with immunoSEQ multiplex PCR; TCRdb has only the in-frame clones, and not every one. The sample contains 250,000 or so clones, roughly 82% of which appear only once. The sequence was obtained from a woman aged 65 to 85 with acute or convalescent COVID-19. Sequenced sample: peripheral blood.

The CDR3 loop reads CASSLAGYGNTIYF. CDR3 bases: TGCGCCAGCAGCTTGGCAGGGTATGGAAACACCATATATTTT. V gene TRBV5-1 combines with J gene TRBJ1-3; tentatively, D is TRBD1 (5 bases). The V gene's germline CDR1 is SGHRS and CDR2 YFSETQ. V was cut by 0 bases and J by 3 bases, with 7 bases left in between. The CDR3 has 14 amino acids.